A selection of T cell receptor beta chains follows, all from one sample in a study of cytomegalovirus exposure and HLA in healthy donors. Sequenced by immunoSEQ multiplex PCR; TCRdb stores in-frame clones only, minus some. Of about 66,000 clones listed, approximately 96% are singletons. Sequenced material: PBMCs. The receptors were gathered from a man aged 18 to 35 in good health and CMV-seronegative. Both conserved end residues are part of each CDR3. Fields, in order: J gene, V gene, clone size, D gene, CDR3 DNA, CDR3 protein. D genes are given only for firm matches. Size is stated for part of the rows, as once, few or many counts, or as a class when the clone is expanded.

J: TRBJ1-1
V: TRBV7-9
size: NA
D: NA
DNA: TGTGCCAGCAGCTTAAATTCAGGCACTGAAGCTTTCTTT
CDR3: CASSLNSGTEAFF

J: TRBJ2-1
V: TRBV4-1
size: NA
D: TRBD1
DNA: TGCGCCAGCAGCCACGTGGACAGGGTCTACAATGAGCAGTTCTTC
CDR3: CASSHVDRVYNEQFF

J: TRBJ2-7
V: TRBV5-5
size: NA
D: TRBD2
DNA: TGTGCCAGCAGCTTGGGGGGACTAAGCTACGAGCAGTACTTC
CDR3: CASSLGGLSYEQYF

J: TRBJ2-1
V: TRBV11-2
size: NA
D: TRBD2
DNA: TGTGCCAGCAGCTTAAGGACTAGCCCCTACAATGAGCAGTTCTTC
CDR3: CASSLRTSPYNEQFF

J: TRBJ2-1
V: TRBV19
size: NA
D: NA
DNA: TGTTTCTGTAGTGGCAGACTCTACAATGAGCAGTTCTTC
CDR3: CFCSGRLYNEQFF

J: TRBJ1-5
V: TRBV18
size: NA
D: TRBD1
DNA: TGTGCCAGCTCATGGACAGGGGGTAATCAGCCCCAGCATTTT
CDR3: CASSWTGGNQPQHF

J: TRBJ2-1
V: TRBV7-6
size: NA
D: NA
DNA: TGTGCCAGCAGCTTAGGGACAAACAATGAGCAGTTCTTC
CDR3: CASSLGTNNEQFF

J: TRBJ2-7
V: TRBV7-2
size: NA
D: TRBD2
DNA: TGTGCCAGCAGCTTAGTAGCCGTGGGACTAGCGTACGAGCAGTACTTC
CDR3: CASSLVAVGLAYEQYF

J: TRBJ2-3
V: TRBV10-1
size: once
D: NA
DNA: TGCGCCAGCAGCTCGGGGGCGGGATCGGGAGGACGGACAGATACGCAGTATTTT
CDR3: CASSSGAGSGGRTDTQYF

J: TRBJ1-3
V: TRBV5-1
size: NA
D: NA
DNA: TGCGCCAGCACCGATACAGGCTCTGGAAACACCATATATTTT
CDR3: CASTDTGSGNTIYF

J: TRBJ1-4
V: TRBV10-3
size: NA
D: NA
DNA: TGTGCCATCAGTGACAGGCCCGAGATAGAACTGTTTTTT
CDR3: CAISDRPEIELFF

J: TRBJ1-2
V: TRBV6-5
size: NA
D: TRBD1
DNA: TGTGCCAGCAGTTACCGAGGGGGCGGCTATGGCTACACCTTC
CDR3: CASSYRGGGYGYTF

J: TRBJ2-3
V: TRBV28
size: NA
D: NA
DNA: TGTGCCAGCAAGGACATCACAGATACGCAGTATTTT
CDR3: CASKDITDTQYF

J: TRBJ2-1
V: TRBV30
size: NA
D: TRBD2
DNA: TGTGCCTGGAGTTCGGGACTAGCGGGTAGGCCGTTCTTC
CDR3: CAWSSGLAGRPFF

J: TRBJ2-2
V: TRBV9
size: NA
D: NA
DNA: TGTGCCAGCAGCGGCGGGTCCGGGGAGCTGTTTTTT
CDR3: CASSGGSGELFF

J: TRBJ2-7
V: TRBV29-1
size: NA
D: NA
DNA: TGCAGCGTTATTATAGCGGCCGCTCCCACCTACGAGCAGTACTTC
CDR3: CSVIIAAAPTYEQYF

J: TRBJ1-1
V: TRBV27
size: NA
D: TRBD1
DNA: TGTGCCAGCAGCTACGGACAGGGTGCTGAAGCTTTCTTT
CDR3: CASSYGQGAEAFF

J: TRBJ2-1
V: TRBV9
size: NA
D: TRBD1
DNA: TGTGCCAGCAGCGTAGGCCTAGCAGGGGGTTCTTCCTACAATGAGCAGTTCTTC
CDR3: CASSVGLAGGSSYNEQFF